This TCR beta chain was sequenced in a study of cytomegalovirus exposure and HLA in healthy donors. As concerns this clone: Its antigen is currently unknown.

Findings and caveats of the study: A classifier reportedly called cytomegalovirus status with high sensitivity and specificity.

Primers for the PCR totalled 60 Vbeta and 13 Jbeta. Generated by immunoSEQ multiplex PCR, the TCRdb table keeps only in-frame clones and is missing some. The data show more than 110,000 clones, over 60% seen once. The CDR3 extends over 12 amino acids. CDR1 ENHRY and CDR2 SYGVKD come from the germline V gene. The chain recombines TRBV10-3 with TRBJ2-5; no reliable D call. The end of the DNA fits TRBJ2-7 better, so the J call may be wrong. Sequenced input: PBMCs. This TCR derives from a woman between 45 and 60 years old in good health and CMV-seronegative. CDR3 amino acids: CAISEEAYEQYF. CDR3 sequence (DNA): TGTGCCATCAGTGAGGAGGCCTACGAGCAGTACTTC.